This TCR beta chain comes out of a study of cytomegalovirus exposure and HLA in healthy donors. Across the whole study: In a previous analysis, approximately 110 million unique TCR beta sequences were found from about 190 million T cells. General study findings and limits: For TCR beta chains, V- and J-gene trimming was later linked to a missense DCLRE1C variant.

Turning to this clone: No antigen is known for it.

CDR1 and CDR2 (germline): SGDLS, YYNGEE. CDR3 length: 14 amino acids. V gave up 3 bases and J gave up 5 bases, with 14 bases separating them. PCR primers comprised 60 Vbeta and 13 Jbeta primers. Method: immunoSEQ multiplex PCR; TCRdb's copy keeps in-frame clones and lacks some. The sample has 160,000 or so clones, over 75% seen once; the top ten hold less than 8%. Sequencing input: PBMCs. The chain uses TRBV9 and TRBJ2-5; no firm D call. The receptor was isolated from a man aged 35 to 55 in good health and CMV-seropositive. CDR3 residues: CASSADRVAETQYF. The DNA for the CDR3 is TGTGCCAGCAGCGCCGACCGGGTGGCGGAGACCCAGTACTTC. Drawing the rest from reference TRBV9 and TRBJ2-5, the complete variable domain is DSGVTQTPKHLITATGQRVTLRCSPRSGDLSVYWYQQSLDQGLQFLIQYYNGEERAKGNILERFSAQQFPDLHSELNLSSLELGDSALYFCASSADRVAETQYFGPGTRLLVL.